Detailed here is one T cell receptor (beta chain). Assay used: immunoSEQ multiplex PCR; TCRdb lists only in-frame clones, some missing. This sample has around 60,000 clones, with 75% to 90% found just once. This sample was taken from a study of blood T cell repertoires in COVID-19. The CDR3 sequence is 13 residues long. Trimming shortened V by 8 bases and J by 0 bases, and 11 bases separated the two germline ends. Germline V lookup: CDR1 MNHEY, CDR2 SVGAGI. This TCR was recovered from a woman aged 55-70 years with COVID-19, enrolled during active disease. V and J are TRBV6-5 and TRBJ2-7; D possibly corresponds to TRBD1 (6 bases). The specimen sequenced was peripheral blood. CDR3 in DNA: TGTGCCAGCTCCCGGGACACCTCCTACGAGCAGTACTTC. The encoded protein is CASSRDTSYEQYF.